This entry describes one T cell receptor beta chain. Per the original methods: From reference gene primer amplification, estimates of nucleated cell counts were derived. The table came from immunoSEQ multiplex PCR; TCRdb's copy has only in-frame clones and leaves some out. Clonal size and the V and J genes are those of that table, whereas D and trimming came from the DNA. The sample records 310,000 or so clones, 87% being singletons. In germline, CDR1 is MDHEN, CDR2 SYDVKM. This CDR3 has 14 residues. Trimming took off 2 bases at V and 9 bases at J, with 14 bases between the two ends. This sample is part of a study of blood T cell repertoires in COVID-19. Across the study: Acute-phase and convalescent COVID-19 samples originated in the United States, Italy and Spain. Sample material is recorded as cDNA or gDNA derived from T cells, B-cell-depleted T cells, or PBMCs.

This sequence joins TRBV28 and TRBJ2-1, with D hard to call. The sequenced sample consisted of peripheral blood. This TCR was sampled from a middle-aged man with active or convalescent COVID-19. The CDR3 DNA reads TGTGCCAGCAGTTTAGGGCCTCTTGTGGGTGAGCAGTTCTTC. Its protein product is CASSLGPLVGEQFF. Complete variable domain (other parts from reference TRBV28 and TRBJ2-1): DVKVTQSSRYLVKRTGEKVFLECVQDMDHENMFWYRQDPGLGLRLIYFSYDVKMKEKGDIPEGYSVSREKKERFSLILESASTNQTSMYLCASSLGPLVGEQFFGPGTRLTVL.